This T cell receptor (beta chain) was profiled in a study of technical replicates of blood from a few donors. V trimming: 2 bases; J trimming: 1 base; junction bases outside the gene matches: 6. CDR3 length: 18 residues. CDR1 MDHEN and CDR2 SYDVKM come from the germline V gene. Measured with immunoSEQ multiplex PCR; TCRdb has only the in-frame clones, and not every one. This sample has some 12,000 clones, with 79% found just once. The genes are TRBV28 and TRBJ1-5, with TRBD1 matching 12 bases. The sequenced sample was PBMCs. The receptor was derived from a human donor in good health. The CDR3 region has the DNA TGTGCCAGCAGTTTAGGGGACAGGGGGCGGAAGAGCAATCAGCCCCAGCATTTT. Translated: CASSLGDRGRKSNQPQHF.